The rows below give T cell receptor beta chains drawn from one sample of a study of early T cells in non-severe SARS-CoV-2 infection. TCRdb ran MiXCR on the 5' RACE reads and lists one entry per CDR3 protein. The table shows roughly 51,000 distinct CDR3 sequences, with about 7.6% occurring only once. The material was whole blood, obtained at baseline. The receptors here all came from an adult who was a healthcare worker with PCR-confirmed SARS-CoV-2 infection or an uninfected control (not recorded which). Both conserved end residues are trimmed from each CDR3. A D gene is named only where the DNA matches it firmly.

J,V,D,length,CDR3
TRBJ2-1,TRBV11-2,.,15,ASSLVQGRSSYNEQF
TRBJ2-3,TRBV7-2,.,12,ASSGSGGTDTQY
TRBJ1-4,TRBV5-6,.,11,ASSLVDSEKLF
TRBJ2-1,TRBV9,TRBD2,16,ASSVTGLAGYSYNEQF
TRBJ2-7,TRBV19,.,13,ASSEKDIRTYEQY
TRBJ2-2,TRBV7-2,.,10,ASSSDTGELF
TRBJ1-1,TRBV7-9,.,11,AGGGFGNTEAF
TRBJ1-2,TRBV2,.,12,ASSGQGRSYGYT
TRBJ1-2,TRBV6-5,.,13,ASSRFGAGGDGYT
TRBJ1-1,TRBV5-6,.,13,ASSLDYEVNTEAF
TRBJ2-7,TRBV27,.,12,ASRPSTHLYEQY
TRBJ2-7,TRBV21-1,.,13,ASSKAEGPPYEQY
TRBJ2-7,TRBV6-2/TRBV6-3,.,13,ASSHIAENPWEQY
TRBJ2-7,TRBV7-2,.,13,ASSPGGQISYEQY
TRBJ2-1,TRBV20-1,.,10,SAAARYNEQF
TRBJ2-1,TRBV6-2/TRBV6-3,.,14,ASQNGYESHTDEQF
TRBJ2-3,TRBV6-1,.,12,ASSGRGPTDTQY
TRBJ2-3,TRBV29-1,.,12,SVASLADTDTQY
TRBJ2-7,TRBV6-6,TRBD2,12,ASSTSGRVYEQY
TRBJ2-1,TRBV5-1,TRBD2,15,ASSPSTSGRGKGEQF
TRBJ1-5,TRBV6-5,.,13,ASSPGAGANQPQH
TRBJ2-3,TRBV7-2,TRBD2,15,ASSPWTSGSLTDTQY
TRBJ1-1,TRBV6-2/TRBV6-3,TRBD1,10,ASRTGNAEAF
TRBJ1-2,TRBV7-2,.,13,ASTGGAWRGYGYT
TRBJ2-5,TRBV10-2,.,11,ASSRDVQETQY
TRBJ1-4,TRBV29-1,.,11,SVGRQGTEKLF
TRBJ2-1,TRBV11-2,.,10,ASSLAHNEQF
TRBJ2-3,TRBV11-2,TRBD2,14,ASSHGLATITDTQY
TRBJ2-5,TRBV29-1,.,10,SVVGVSETQY
TRBJ2-7,TRBV28,.,12,ASSSLRGIYEQY
TRBJ2-5,TRBV18,.,11,ASSPDQQETQY
TRBJ2-7,TRBV2,.,11,ASSDRVTYEQY
TRBJ1-2,TRBV7-3,.,11,ASSPHQGYGYT
TRBJ2-7,TRBV30,TRBD2,15,AWSVMSLASGSHEQY
TRBJ2-1,TRBV5-4,.,13,ASSLATGTQNEQF
TRBJ2-3,TRBV3-1,.,12,ASSPRTGTDTQY
TRBJ2-3,TRBV4-3,TRBD2,11,ASSQTSTDTQY
TRBJ2-3,TRBV7-3,.,13,ASSSTGTSTDTQY
TRBJ1-5,TRBV19,TRBD1,14,ASSVWTGEINQPQH